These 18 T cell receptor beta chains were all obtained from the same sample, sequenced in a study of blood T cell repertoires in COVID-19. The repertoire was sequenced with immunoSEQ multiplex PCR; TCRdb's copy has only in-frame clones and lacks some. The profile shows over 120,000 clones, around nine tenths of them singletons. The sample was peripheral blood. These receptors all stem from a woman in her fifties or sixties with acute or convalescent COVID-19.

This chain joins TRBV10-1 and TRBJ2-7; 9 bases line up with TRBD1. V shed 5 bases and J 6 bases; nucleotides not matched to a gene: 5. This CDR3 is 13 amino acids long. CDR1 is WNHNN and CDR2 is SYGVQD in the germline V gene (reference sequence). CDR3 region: CASSFGQGLEQYF. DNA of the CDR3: TGCGCCAGCAGTTTCGGACAGGGGCTCGAGCAGTACTTC.

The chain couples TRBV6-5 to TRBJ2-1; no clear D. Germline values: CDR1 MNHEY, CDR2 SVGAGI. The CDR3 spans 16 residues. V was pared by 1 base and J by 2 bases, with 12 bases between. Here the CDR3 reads CASSYLPLGPYNEQFF. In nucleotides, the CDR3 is TGTGCCAGCAGTTACTTGCCCCTAGGCCCCTACAATGAGCAGTTCTTC.

In nucleotides, the CDR3 is TGTGCCAGCAGCGTAGCGCAGGGGGCACCTAATGAAAAACTGTTTTTT. Amino acids: CASSVAQGAPNEKLFF. The V call is TRBV9, the J call TRBJ1-4, with 8 bases fitting TRBD1. From germline, CDR1 is SGDLS and CDR2 YYNGEE. CDR3 length: 16 residues. The J segment lost 3 bases and the V segment lost 0 bases, leaving 4 bases of the junction unmatched.

DNA for the CDR3: TGTGCCACCAGTGATGAAACAGGCTACTATGGCTACACCTTC. The encoded protein is CATSDETGYYGYTF. The chain links TRBV24-1 to TRBJ1-2; TRBD1 might be the D (5 bases). The CDR3 runs to 14 residues. V shed 3 bases and J shed 3 bases, with 10 bases lying between them. The germline gives CDR1 KGHDR, CDR2 SFDVKD.

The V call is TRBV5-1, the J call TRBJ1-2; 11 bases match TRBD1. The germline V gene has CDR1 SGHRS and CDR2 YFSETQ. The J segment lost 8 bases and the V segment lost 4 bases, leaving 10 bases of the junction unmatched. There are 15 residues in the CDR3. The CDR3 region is CASSIRTGGAEGYTF. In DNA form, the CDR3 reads TGCGCCAGCAGCATCCGGACAGGGGGCGCGGAGGGCTACACCTTC.

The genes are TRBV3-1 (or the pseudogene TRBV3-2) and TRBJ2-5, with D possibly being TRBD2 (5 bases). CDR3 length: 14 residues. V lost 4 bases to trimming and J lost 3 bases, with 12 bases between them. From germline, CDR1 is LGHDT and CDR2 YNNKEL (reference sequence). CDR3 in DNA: TGTGCCAGCAGCCCCCGGACTCCAGAAGAGACCCAGTACTTC. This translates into CASSPRTPEETQYF.

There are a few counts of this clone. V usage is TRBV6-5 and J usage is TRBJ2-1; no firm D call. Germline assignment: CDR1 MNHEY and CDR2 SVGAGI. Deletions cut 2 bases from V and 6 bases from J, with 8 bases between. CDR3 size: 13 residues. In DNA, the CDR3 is TGTGCCAGCAGTTACCTATCTAGCAATGAGCAGTTCTTC. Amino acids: CASSYLSSNEQFF.

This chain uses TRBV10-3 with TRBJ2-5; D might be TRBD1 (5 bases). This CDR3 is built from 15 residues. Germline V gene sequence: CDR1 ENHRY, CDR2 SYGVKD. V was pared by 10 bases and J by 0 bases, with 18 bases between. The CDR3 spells CATSGADTYQETQYF. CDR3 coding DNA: TGTGCCACATCCGGCGCGGACACGTACCAAGAGACCCAGTACTTC.

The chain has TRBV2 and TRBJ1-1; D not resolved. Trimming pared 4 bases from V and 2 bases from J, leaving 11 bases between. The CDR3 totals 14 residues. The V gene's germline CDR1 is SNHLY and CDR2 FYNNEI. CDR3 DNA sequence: TGTGCCAGCAGTGGCCAGGCCGTTAACACTGAAGCTTTCTTT. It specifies CASSGQAVNTEAFF.

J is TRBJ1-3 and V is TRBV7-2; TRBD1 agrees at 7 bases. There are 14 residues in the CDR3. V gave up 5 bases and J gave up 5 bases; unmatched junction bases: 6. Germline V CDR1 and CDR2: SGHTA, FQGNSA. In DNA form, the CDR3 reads TGTGCCAGCAGCCCAACGACAGGGCGAAACACCATATATTTT. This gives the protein CASSPTTGRNTIYF.

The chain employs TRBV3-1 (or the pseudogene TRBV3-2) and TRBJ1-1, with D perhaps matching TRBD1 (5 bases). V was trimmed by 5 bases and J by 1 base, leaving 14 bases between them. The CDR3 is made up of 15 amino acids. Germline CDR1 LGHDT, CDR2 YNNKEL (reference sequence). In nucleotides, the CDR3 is TGTGCCAGCAGCTTTGCGGGCGGGGGGAACACTGAAGCTTTCTTT. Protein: CASSFAGGGNTEAFF.

In DNA form, the CDR3 reads TGTGCCAGCAGCTTATCGGGTAGCGGGATCCTCGATGAGCAGTTCTTC. This encodes CASSLSGSGILDEQFF. The chain carries TRBV7-2 and TRBJ2-1; 8 nucleotides match TRBD2. V lost 2 bases and J lost 8; bases outside the gene matches: 11. The CDR3 is 16 amino acids. CDR1 SGHTA and CDR2 FQGNSA come from the germline V gene. Variable domain in full (rest from reference TRBV7-2 and TRBJ2-1): GAGVSQSPSNKVTEKGKDVELRCDPISGHTALYWYRQSLGQGLEFLIYFQGNSAPDKSGLPSDRFSAERTGGSVSTLTIQRTQQEDSAVYLCASSLSGSGILDEQFFGPGTRLTVL.

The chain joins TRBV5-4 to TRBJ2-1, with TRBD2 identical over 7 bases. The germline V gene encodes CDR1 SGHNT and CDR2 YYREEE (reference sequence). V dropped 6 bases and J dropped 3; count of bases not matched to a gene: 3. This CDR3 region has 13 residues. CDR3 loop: CASTPGGYNEQFF. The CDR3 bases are TGTGCCAGCACCCCGGGGGGCTACAATGAGCAGTTCTTC.

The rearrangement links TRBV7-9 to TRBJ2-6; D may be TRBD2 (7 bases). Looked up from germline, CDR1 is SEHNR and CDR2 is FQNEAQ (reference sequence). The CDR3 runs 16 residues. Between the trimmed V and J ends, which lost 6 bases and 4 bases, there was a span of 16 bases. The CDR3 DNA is TGTGCCAGCAGGCACGAAGGGGGGGCCGGGGCCAACGTCCTGACTTTC. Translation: CASRHEGGAGANVLTF.

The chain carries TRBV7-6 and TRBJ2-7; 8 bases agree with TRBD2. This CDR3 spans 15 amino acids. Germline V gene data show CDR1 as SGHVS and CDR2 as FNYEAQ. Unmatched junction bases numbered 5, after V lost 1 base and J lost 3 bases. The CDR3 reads CASSLESGTSYEQYF. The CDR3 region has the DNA TGTGCCAGCAGCTTAGAGTCCGGGACTAGCTACGAGCAGTACTTC.

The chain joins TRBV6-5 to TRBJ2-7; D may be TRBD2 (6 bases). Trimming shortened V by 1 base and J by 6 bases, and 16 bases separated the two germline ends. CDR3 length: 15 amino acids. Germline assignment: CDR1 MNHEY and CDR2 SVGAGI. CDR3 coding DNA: TGTGCCAGCAGTTACTTCGGGAAGCGGGCGGCCGAGCAGTACTTC. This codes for CASSYFGKRAAEQYF.

The CDR3 region is CASVPGVLNTEAFF. Here the CDR3 DNA reads TGTGCCAGCGTTCCGGGAGTTCTGAACACTGAAGCTTTCTTT. The V call is TRBV6-5, the J call TRBJ1-1, with D unresolved. The V gene's germline CDR1 is MNHEY and CDR2 SVGAGI. V lost 8 bases to trimming and J lost 0 bases, with 13 bases between them. The length of the CDR3 is 14 residues.

DNA for the CDR3: TGCGCCAGCAGCCGGGCAGGGGTAGGCAACTATGGCTACACCTTC. Translating gives CASSRAGVGNYGYTF. The V call is TRBV4-1, the J call TRBJ1-2; TRBD1 is a possible D gene (6 bases). V was clipped by 4 bases and J by 2 bases, with 14 bases between them. CDR1 is MGHRA, CDR2 YSYEKL, per germline. The CDR3 covers 15 residues.